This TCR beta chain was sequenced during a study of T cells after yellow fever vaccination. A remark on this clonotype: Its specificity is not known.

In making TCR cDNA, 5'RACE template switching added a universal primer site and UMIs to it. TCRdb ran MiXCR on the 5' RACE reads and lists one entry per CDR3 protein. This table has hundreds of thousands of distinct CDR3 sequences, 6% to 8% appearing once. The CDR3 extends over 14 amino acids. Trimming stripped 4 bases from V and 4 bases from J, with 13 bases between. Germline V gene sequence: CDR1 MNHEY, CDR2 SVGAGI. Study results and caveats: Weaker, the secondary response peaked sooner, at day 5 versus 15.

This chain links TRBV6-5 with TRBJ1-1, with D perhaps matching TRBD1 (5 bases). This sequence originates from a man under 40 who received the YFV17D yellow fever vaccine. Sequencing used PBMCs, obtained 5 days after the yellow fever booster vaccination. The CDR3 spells CASSSSSGRTEAFF. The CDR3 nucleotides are TGTGCCAGCAGTTCGTCGTCGGGGCGCACTGAAGCTTTCTTT.